Below are 3 T cell receptor beta chains sequenced from a single sample in a study of blood T cell repertoires in COVID-19. Clones were sequenced by immunoSEQ multiplex PCR, and TCRdb holds only the in-frame ones, with some missing. This sample has 120,000 to 150,000 clones, with around nine tenths found just once. The sample was peripheral blood. The source of these receptors is a woman between 40 and 55 years old with acute or convalescent COVID-19.

This clone was found once. The chain links TRBV7-2 to TRBJ2-3, with D perhaps TRBD2 (6 bases). The CDR3 contains 16 residues. With 1 base removed from V and 5 bases from J, the gap between germline ends came to 16 bases. Germline values: CDR1 SGHTA, CDR2 FQGNSA. Written as DNA, the CDR3 is TGTGCCAGCAGCTTAGAGTGGGGGGTATTCCAAGATACGCAGTATTTT. Its translation is CASSLEWGVFQDTQYF.

The chain links TRBV27 to TRBJ1-2; 7 bases match TRBD1. The germline V gene has CDR1 MNHEY and CDR2 SMNVEV (reference sequence). V gave up 5 bases and J gave up 1 base; unmatched junction bases: 10. The CDR3 spans 16 residues. CDR3 sequence reads: CASSNDRRQGNYGYTF. Written as DNA, the CDR3 is TGTGCCAGCAGTAACGATCGGAGACAGGGTAACTATGGCTACACCTTC.

This clone was seen a single time. The genes are TRBV5-1 and TRBJ1-2; perhaps TRBD1 as D (5 bases). V lost 2 bases and J 4 bases, leaving 9 bases between the germline ends. CDR3 length: 13 residues. In germline, CDR1 is SGHRS, CDR2 YFSETQ. CDR3 sequence reads: CASSLARAYGYTF. The CDR3 region has the DNA TGCGCCAGCAGCTTAGCCAGGGCCTATGGCTACACCTTC.